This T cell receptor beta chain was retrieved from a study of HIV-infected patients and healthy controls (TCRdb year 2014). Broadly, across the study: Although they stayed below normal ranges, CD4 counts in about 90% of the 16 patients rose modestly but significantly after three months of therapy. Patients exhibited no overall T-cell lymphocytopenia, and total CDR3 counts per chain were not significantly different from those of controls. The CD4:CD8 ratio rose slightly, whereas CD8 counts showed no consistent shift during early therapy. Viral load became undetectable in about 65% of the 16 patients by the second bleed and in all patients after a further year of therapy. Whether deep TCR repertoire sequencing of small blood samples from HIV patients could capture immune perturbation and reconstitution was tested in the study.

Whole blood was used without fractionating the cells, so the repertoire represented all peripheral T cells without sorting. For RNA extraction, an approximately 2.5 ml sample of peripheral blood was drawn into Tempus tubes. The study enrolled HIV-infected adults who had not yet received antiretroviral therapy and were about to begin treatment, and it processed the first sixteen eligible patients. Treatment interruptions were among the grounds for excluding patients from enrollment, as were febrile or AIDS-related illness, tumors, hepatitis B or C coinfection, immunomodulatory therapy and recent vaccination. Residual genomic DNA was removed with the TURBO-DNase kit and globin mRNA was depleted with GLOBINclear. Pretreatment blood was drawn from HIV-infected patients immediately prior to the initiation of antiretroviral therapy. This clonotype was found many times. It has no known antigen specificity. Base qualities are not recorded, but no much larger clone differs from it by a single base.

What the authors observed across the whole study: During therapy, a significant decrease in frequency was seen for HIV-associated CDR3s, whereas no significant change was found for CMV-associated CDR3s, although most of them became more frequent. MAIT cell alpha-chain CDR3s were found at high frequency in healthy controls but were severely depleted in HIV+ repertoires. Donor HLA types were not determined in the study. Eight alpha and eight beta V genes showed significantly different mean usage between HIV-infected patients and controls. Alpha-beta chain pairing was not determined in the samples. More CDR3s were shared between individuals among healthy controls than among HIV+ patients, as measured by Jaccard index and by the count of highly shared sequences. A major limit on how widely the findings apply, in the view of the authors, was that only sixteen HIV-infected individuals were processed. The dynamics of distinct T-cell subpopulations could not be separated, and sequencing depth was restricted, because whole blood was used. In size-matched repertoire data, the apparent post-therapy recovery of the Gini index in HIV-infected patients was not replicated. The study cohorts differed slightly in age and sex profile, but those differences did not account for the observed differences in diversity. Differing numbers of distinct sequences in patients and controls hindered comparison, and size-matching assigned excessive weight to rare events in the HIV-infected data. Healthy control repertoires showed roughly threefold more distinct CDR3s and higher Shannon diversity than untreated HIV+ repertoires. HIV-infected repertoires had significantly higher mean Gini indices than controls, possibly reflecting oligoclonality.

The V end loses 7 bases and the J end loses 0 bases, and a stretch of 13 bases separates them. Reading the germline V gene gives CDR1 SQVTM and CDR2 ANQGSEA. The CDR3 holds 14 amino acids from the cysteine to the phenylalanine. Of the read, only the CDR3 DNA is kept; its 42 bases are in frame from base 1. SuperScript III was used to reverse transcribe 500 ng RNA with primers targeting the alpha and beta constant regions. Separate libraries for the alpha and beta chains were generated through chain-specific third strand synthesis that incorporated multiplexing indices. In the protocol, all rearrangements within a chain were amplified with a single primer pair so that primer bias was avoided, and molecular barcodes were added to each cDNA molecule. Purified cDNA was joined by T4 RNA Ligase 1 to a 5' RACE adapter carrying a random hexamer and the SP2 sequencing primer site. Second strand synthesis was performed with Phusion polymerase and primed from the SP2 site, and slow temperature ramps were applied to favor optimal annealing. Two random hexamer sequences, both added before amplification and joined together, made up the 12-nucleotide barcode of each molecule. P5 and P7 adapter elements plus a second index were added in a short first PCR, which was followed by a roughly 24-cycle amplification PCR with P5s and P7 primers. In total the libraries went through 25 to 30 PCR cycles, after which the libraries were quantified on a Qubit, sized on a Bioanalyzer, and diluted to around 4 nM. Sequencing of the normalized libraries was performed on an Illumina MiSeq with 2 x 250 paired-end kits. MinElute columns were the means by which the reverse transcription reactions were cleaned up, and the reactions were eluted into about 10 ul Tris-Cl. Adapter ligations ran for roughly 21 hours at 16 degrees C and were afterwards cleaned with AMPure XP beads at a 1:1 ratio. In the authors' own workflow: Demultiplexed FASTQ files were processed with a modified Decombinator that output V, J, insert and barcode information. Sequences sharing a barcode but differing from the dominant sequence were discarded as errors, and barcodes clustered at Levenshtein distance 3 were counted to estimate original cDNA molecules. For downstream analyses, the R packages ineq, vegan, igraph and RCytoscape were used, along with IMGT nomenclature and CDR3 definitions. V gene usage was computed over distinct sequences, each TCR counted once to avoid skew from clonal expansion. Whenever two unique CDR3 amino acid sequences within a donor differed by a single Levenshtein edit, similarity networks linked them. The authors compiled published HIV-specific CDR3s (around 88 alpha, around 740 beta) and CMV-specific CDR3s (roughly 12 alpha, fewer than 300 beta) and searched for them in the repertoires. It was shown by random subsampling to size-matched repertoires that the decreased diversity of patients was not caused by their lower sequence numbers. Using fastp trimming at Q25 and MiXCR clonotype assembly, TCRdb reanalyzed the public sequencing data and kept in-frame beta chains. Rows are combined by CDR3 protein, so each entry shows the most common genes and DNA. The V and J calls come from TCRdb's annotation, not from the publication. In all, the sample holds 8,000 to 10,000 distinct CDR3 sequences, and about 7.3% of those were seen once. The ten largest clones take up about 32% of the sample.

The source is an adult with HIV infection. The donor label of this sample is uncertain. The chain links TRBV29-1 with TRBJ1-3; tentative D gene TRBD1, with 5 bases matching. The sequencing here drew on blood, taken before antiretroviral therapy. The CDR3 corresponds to CSAWDLSSGNTIYF. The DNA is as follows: TGCAGCGCTTGGGACTTGAGCTCTGGAAACACCATATATTTT.